These T cell receptor beta chains were read from a single sample in a study of blood T cell repertoires in COVID-19. TCRdb's copy holds only in-frame clones and misses some; the assay was immunoSEQ multiplex PCR. The sample has 310,000 or so clones, 87% seen once. The source material was peripheral blood. The receptors shown here come from a middle-aged man with active or convalescent COVID-19. Both conserved end residues are part of each CDR3. D genes are given only for firm matches. Clone size is shown for a subset of rows, as once, few, many or a class of expanded clone.

j_call d_call clone_size v_call cdr3_aa cdr3_nt
TRBJ1-5 TRBD1 once TRBV18 CASSQTQGAFQPQHF TGTGCCAGCTCTCAGACACAGGGGGCCTTTCAGCCCCAGCATTTT
TRBJ1-6 NA NA TRBV9 CASSVAGDNSPLHF TGTGCCAGCAGCGTAGCGGGGGATAATTCACCCCTCCACTTT
TRBJ2-7 TRBD2 once TRBV10-2 CASSRLSGGGYEQYF TGCGCCAGCAGTCGACTTAGCGGGGGAGGCTACGAGCAGTACTTC
TRBJ1-1 TRBD1 NA TRBV2 CASLGGGKTEAFF TGTGCCAGCTTAGGGGGCGGCAAGACTGAAGCTTTCTTT
TRBJ1-1 NA NA TRBV13 CASSLGRGGTEAFF TGTGCCAGCAGCTTAGGCCGTGGCGGCACTGAAGCTTTCTTT
TRBJ2-7 NA NA TRBV9 CASSVDGGYEQYF TGTGCCAGCAGCGTAGACGGGGGTTACGAGCAGTACTTC
TRBJ2-7 TRBD2 NA TRBV7-3 CASSSGLAGEQYF TGTGCCAGCAGCTCCGGACTAGCGGGGGAGCAGTACTTC
TRBJ2-7 NA NA TRBV6-2/TRBV6-3 CASSYARPPLYEQYF TGTGCCAGCAGTTACGCCAGGCCACCACTCTACGAGCAGTACTTC
TRBJ1-5 TRBD1 NA TRBV10-3 CAISDTGQGIGGNQPQHF TGTGCCATCAGTGATACGGGACAGGGGATTGGGGGCAATCAGCCCCAGCATTTT
TRBJ2-1 TRBD2 few TRBV7-9 CASSGTSGGSSYNEQFF TGTGCCAGCAGCGGGACTAGCGGGGGAAGCTCCTACAATGAGCAGTTCTTC
TRBJ2-2 NA NA TRBV7-2 CASSLALEGGELFF TGTGCCAGCAGCTTAGCGCTAGAGGGCGGGGAGCTGTTTTTT
TRBJ2-3 TRBD2 NA TRBV7-8 CASSLGSGTFTDTQYF TGTGCCAGCAGCTTAGGTAGCGGGACCTTCACAGATACGCAGTATTTT
TRBJ1-3 TRBD1 NA TRBV9 CASSVDDRGSGNTIYF TGTGCCAGCAGCGTAGACGACAGGGGCTCTGGAAACACCATATATTTT
TRBJ2-1 TRBD2 NA TRBV2 CASNERSGGGNEQFF TGTGCCAGCAATGAACGAAGCGGGGGGGGAAATGAGCAGTTCTTC
TRBJ2-7 NA few TRBV11-2 CASSLDPSSYEQYF TGTGCCAGCAGCTTAGACCCGAGCTCCTACGAGCAGTACTTC
TRBJ1-4 NA NA TRBV10-3 CAISDGGATNEKLFF TGTGCCATCAGTGACGGGGGAGCAACTAATGAAAAACTGTTTTTT
TRBJ2-1 TRBD1 NA TRBV6-2/TRBV6-3 CASSYLGQGPYNEQFF TGTGCCAGCAGTTACTTGGGACAGGGCCCCTACAATGAGCAGTTCTTC
TRBJ2-5 NA NA TRBV9 CASSARGTQETQYF TGTGCCAGCAGCGCTCGGGGTACCCAAGAGACCCAGTACTTC
TRBJ2-7 TRBD1 NA TRBV28 CASSTRDSYEQYF TGTGCCAGCAGTACCCGGGACAGCTACGAGCAGTACTTC
TRBJ2-7 TRBD1 NA TRBV11-2 CASSLEWGQTYEQYF TGTGCCAGCAGCTTAGAGTGGGGACAGACCTACGAGCAGTACTTC
TRBJ2-7 NA NA TRBV7-2 CASSVNRVSNYEQYF TGTGCCAGCAGCGTAAACAGGGTTAGCAACTACGAGCAGTACTTC
TRBJ1-4 TRBD1 few TRBV2 CASTRQGTPTNEKLFF TGTGCCAGCACTAGACAGGGTACGCCAACTAATGAAAAACTGTTTTTT
TRBJ2-3 TRBD2 NA TRBV3-1/TRBV3-2 CASSQVLAGVGGTDTQYF TGTGCCAGCAGCCAAGTTCTAGCGGGAGTTGGTGGCACAGATACGCAGTATTTT
TRBJ1-4 NA NA TRBV18 CASSRVEEPATNEKLFF TGTGCCAGCTCAAGAGTTGAGGAGCCTGCAACTAATGAAAAACTGTTTTTT
TRBJ2-1 NA once TRBV6-5 CASIGNRQRNEQFF TGTGCCAGCATAGGGAACAGGCAGAGGAATGAGCAGTTCTTC
TRBJ1-2 NA once TRBV19 CASSIGGIYGYTF TGTGCCAGTAGTATCGGCGGGATTTATGGCTACACCTTC
TRBJ1-6 NA NA TRBV18 CASSATEYNSPLHF TGTGCCAGCTCAGCGACAGAGTATAATTCACCCCTCCACTTT
TRBJ2-1 NA NA TRBV5-1 CASRYQGIGNEQFF TGCGCCAGCAGATATCAGGGAATAGGCAATGAGCAGTTCTTC
TRBJ2-1 TRBD1 NA TRBV6-6 CASSYSWTGSYNEQFF TGTGCCAGCAGTTACTCGTGGACAGGGTCCTACAATGAGCAGTTCTTC
TRBJ2-5 NA once TRBV5-1 CASRAGHQETQYF TGCGCCAGCAGGGCAGGACATCAAGAGACCCAGTACTTC
TRBJ1-1 TRBD1 few TRBV10-3 CAISTGTGKSAEAFF TGTGCCATCAGCACCGGGACAGGGAAGAGCGCTGAAGCTTTCTTT
TRBJ2-7 TRBD1 NA TRBV6-5 CASSNRDRGAYEQYF TGTGCCAGCAGTAACCGGGACAGGGGAGCCTACGAGCAGTACTTC
TRBJ2-7 TRBD1 NA TRBV5-6 CASSPRDSLYEQYF TGTGCCAGCAGCCCCCGGGACAGCCTTTACGAGCAGTACTTC
TRBJ2-3 TRBD1 NA TRBV2 CASSEGQGETDTQYF TGTGCCAGCAGTGAGGGACAGGGGGAAACAGATACGCAGTATTTT
TRBJ1-1 NA few TRBV29-1 CSVVQGSYTEAFF TGCAGCGTTGTCCAGGGTTCCTACACTGAAGCTTTCTTT
TRBJ1-5 TRBD1 few TRBV4-1 CASSQGDRLPAQHF TGCGCCAGCAGCCAAGGGGACAGACTTCCAGCCCAGCATTTT
TRBJ2-7 NA NA TRBV7-2 CASSLSRDSYEQYF TGTGCCAGCAGCTTATCGCGGGATTCCTACGAGCAGTACTTC
TRBJ2-2 NA NA TRBV5-8 CASSLGSGGTGELFF TGTGCCAGCAGCTTGGGTTCAGGAGGAACCGGGGAGCTGTTTTTT
TRBJ1-1 TRBD1 NA TRBV10-3 CAIMGQGNTEAFF TGTGCCATCATGGGACAGGGGAACACTGAAGCTTTCTTT
TRBJ1-6 NA NA TRBV20-1 CSASPGYNSPLHF TGCAGTGCTAGTCCAGGGTACAATTCACCCCTCCACTTT
TRBJ2-1 NA NA TRBV2 CASSEALNEQFF TGTGCCAGCAGTGAGGCCCTCAATGAGCAGTTCTTC
TRBJ2-7 TRBD1 NA TRBV14 CASSQAGTGDGSPPYEQYF TGTGCCAGCAGCCAAGCCGGGACAGGGGACGGCAGCCCCCCCTACGAGCAGTACTTC
TRBJ2-3 NA NA TRBV9 CASSVMEGGTDTQYF TGTGCCAGCAGCGTAATGGAGGGAGGCACAGATACGCAGTATTTT
TRBJ2-3 TRBD2 NA TRBV3-1/TRBV3-2 CASSQGLAGTDTQYF TGTGCCAGCAGCCAAGGACTAGCAGGCACAGATACGCAGTATTTT
TRBJ1-1 NA NA TRBV28 CASRFGAEAFF TGTGCCAGCAGGTTCGGGGCTGAAGCTTTCTTT
TRBJ1-1 NA NA TRBV5-6 CASTGRGTEAFF TGTGCCAGCACAGGGAGGGGCACTGAAGCTTTCTTT
TRBJ2-3 TRBD2 NA TRBV5-1 CASRRSGGPNTDTQYF TGCGCCAGCAGACGTAGCGGGGGGCCTAACACAGATACGCAGTATTTT
TRBJ1-3 NA NA TRBV2 CASRASSGNTIYF TGTGCCAGCAGAGCCTCCTCTGGAAACACCATATATTTT